This T cell receptor beta chain appears in the sequencing data of a study of early T cells in non-severe SARS-CoV-2 infection. Study at large: Sequencing was performed on bulk RNA from unsorted whole blood, leaving chains unpaired.

This clonotype was recorded a few times. Its antigen is unknown. Germline V gives CDR1 KGHSH, CDR2 LQKENI. There are 12 residues in the CDR3. V lost 4 bases and J 9 bases, leaving 12 bases between the germline ends. Each CDR3 protein gets one entry after TCRdb re-called the 5' RACE reads with MiXCR. Here the sample spans 60,000 or so distinct CDR3 sequences, approximately 12% being singletons. Study results and limitations: The VDJdb matching leaned toward anti-spike CD8 responses and overlooked private and CD4 specificities.

The chain carries TRBV18 and TRBJ1-1; D is unclear. The origin of this receptor is an adult who was a healthcare worker with PCR-confirmed SARS-CoV-2 infection or an uninfected control (not recorded which). Specimen: whole blood, collected at baseline. The CDR3 sequence is CASSQAGSQAFF. The CDR3 coding sequence is TGTGCCAGCTCACAGGCGGGGTCCCAAGCTTTCTTT.